This TCR beta chain was observed in a study of CD8 T cells in ankylosing spondylitis. Notes on the study in general: Those disease-linked clones were CD8+; they were also relatively rare in peripheral blood. Significant enrichment of disease-linked clones was reported in matched ankylosing spondylitis synovial fluid.

This clonotype occurred many times. Antigen specificity is unknown. By quantitative 5'-RACE with molecular barcodes, the TCR beta libraries were made. TCRdb independently ran MiXCR on the 5' RACE reads; one entry per CDR3 protein. The sample shows 100,000 to 150,000 distinct CDR3 sequences, about an eighth of them seen only once. The CDR3 is 14 residues long. The V end lost 5 bases, the J end lost 6 bases, and 17 bases lay between the germline ends. CDR1 is SSHAT and CDR2 is FNYEAQ in the germline V gene (reference sequence). V and J are TRBV7-7 and TRBJ2-7; possible D gene TRBD2, 6 bases. This TCR came from a female donor with ankylosing spondylitis or in good health (not recorded which). Sequenced material: blood, either unsorted or a sorted T cell fraction (not recorded which). This CDR3 reads CASSPTASVGEQYF. The DNA for the CDR3 is TGTGCCAGCAGCCCCACTGCTAGCGTAGGCGAGCAGTACTTC.